The 26 T cell receptor beta chains reported below all come from one sample, sequenced in a study of blood T cell repertoires in COVID-19. Profiled with immunoSEQ multiplex PCR; TCRdb holds only in-frame clones, not every one. This table holds over 55,000 clones, about 76% found once. Sample: peripheral blood. The receptors here all came from a human donor in a cohort sampled during active COVID-19.

The V gene is TRBV7-6, the J gene TRBJ1-4; 10 nucleotides line up with TRBD1. V lost 5 bases, J lost 0 bases, and 6 bases stayed unmatched. Germline CDR1 is SGHVS and CDR2 is FNYEAQ. This CDR3 region has 17 residues. The CDR3 sequence is CASSKGTGASTNEKLFF. The CDR3 DNA follows: TGTGCCAGCAGCAAGGGGACAGGGGCCTCAACTAATGAAAAACTGTTTTTT. Complete variable domain (other parts from reference TRBV7-6 and TRBJ1-4): GAGVSQSPRYKVTKRGQDVALRCDPISGHVSLYWYRQALGQGPEFLTYFNYEAQQDKSGLPNDRFSAERPEGSISTLTIQRTEQRDSAMYRCASSKGTGASTNEKLFFGSGTQLSVL.

The chain couples TRBV5-6 to TRBJ2-7; tentatively, D is TRBD2 (5 bases). The V gene lost 4 bases and the J gene lost 5 bases, with 16 bases spanning the gap. Germline-derived CDR1 and CDR2 are SGHDT and YYEEEE. The CDR3 runs 14 residues. The CDR3 region has the DNA TGTGCCAGCAGCCGCGGTGGGATCGGGGACGAGCAGTACTTC. Translated, it gives CASSRGGIGDEQYF.

This clone was seen just once. The rearrangement links TRBV3-1 (or the pseudogene TRBV3-2) to TRBJ2-5; the match to TRBD2 covers 9 bases. V trimming: 5 bases; J trimming: 5 bases; junction bases outside the gene matches: 9. Per the germline V gene, CDR1 is LGHDT and CDR2 is YNNKEL (reference sequence). The CDR3 runs to 15 residues. The CDR3: CASSNRGRGRETQYF. The CDR3 DNA is TGTGCCAGCAGCAACCGCGGGAGGGGTAGGGAGACCCAGTACTTC.

The chain links TRBV23-1 to TRBJ2-7; D unclear. TRBV23-1 is labeled an ORF, and its function is uncertain. The length of the CDR3 is 12 residues. Trimming stripped 0 bases from V and 6 bases from J, with 6 bases between. The CDR3 DNA reads TGCGCCAGCAGTCAATCAATCAGCGAGCAGTACTTC. It encodes CASSQSISEQYF.

The V and J genes are TRBV9 and TRBJ2-7; 9 nucleotides match TRBD1. V was clipped by 0 bases and J by 6 bases; unmatched bases: 7. The CDR3 contains 15 residues. The germline V gene has CDR1 SGDLS and CDR2 YYNGEE. CDR3 protein: CASSVEGQGGGEQYF. The CDR3, as DNA: TGTGCCAGCAGCGTAGAGGGACAGGGAGGAGGCGAGCAGTACTTC.

The gene calls are TRBV12-3 or TRBV12-4 and TRBJ1-2; D call uncertain. The CDR3 has 13 residues. Trimming stripped 5 bases from V and 8 bases from J, with 15 bases between. CDR3: CASSPRSSRGYTF. In DNA form, the CDR3 reads TGTGCCAGCAGTCCCCGGTCATCGCGCGGCTACACCTTC.

The chain couples TRBV18 to TRBJ2-7; possibly TRBD1 for D (6 bases). Trimming cost V 3 bases and J 0 bases, with 9 bases left between them. The CDR3 contains 14 residues. In germline, CDR1 is KGHSH, CDR2 LQKENI. The CDR3 is CASSPDRSSYEQYF. The CDR3 coding sequence is TGTGCCAGCTCACCTGACAGGAGCTCCTACGAGCAGTACTTC.

The J gene is TRBJ1-3, the V gene TRBV5-6, with D perhaps matching TRBD1 (5 bases). CDR1 is SGHDT and CDR2 is YYEEEE in the germline V gene. V was shortened by 2 bases and J by 7 bases, with 7 bases between the two germline ends. This CDR3 has 12 residues. The CDR3: CASSLGTNTIYF. The CDR3 nucleotides read TGTGCCAGCAGCTTAGGGACTAACACCATATATTTT.

The CDR3 nucleotides read TGTGCCAGCAGCTCCGGTGGGACAGGAGGTACTTCACCCCTCCACTTT. Translated, it gives CASSSGGTGGTSPLHF. This chain joins TRBV5-5 and TRBJ1-6; 8 positions match TRBD1. The ends lost 3 bases at V and 9 bases at J; junction bases unmatched: 11. The CDR3 runs to 16 residues. Germline CDR1 and CDR2: SGHKS and YYEKEE (reference sequence).

The chain links TRBV19 to TRBJ1-3; D call uncertain. The CDR3 consists of 18 residues. Germline-derived CDR1 and CDR2 are LNHDA and SQIVND (reference sequence). Trimming stripped 7 bases from V and 0 bases from J, with 22 bases between. CDR3 residues: CASTPGWYAPNSGNTIYF. The DNA of the CDR3 is TGTGCCAGTACCCCCGGGTGGTATGCACCGAACTCTGGAAACACCATATATTTT.

The chain recombines TRBV7-2 with TRBJ2-5; TRBD1 might be the D (7 bases). Between the trimmed V and J ends, which lost 2 bases and 5 bases, there was a span of 21 bases. Germline-derived CDR1 and CDR2 are SGHTA and FQGNSA. The CDR3 has 17 amino acids. CDR3 protein: CASSLTARGAGGETQYF. The CDR3 nucleotides read TGTGCCAGCAGCTTAACCGCCAGGGGGGCAGGGGGGGAGACCCAGTACTTC.

V is TRBV6-5 and J is TRBJ2-3, with D possibly TRBD2 on 6 matching bases. The germline CDR1 and CDR2 sequences are MNHEY and SVGAGI. The ends were cut back, 4 bases at V and 0 bases at J, with 8 bases in the middle. The CDR3 is 14 residues long. The CDR3 DNA reads TGTGCCAGCAGTTTTAGCGGTAGCACAGATACGCAGTATTTT. It yields the protein CASSFSGSTDTQYF.

This clone was seen only once. The gene calls are TRBV7-9 and TRBJ1-6; D call uncertain. In germline, CDR1 is SEHNR, CDR2 FQNEAQ (reference sequence). The CDR3 consists of 15 residues. The ends were cut back, 0 bases at V and 7 bases at J, with 10 bases in the middle. The CDR3 region is CASSLAEPLNSPLHF. CDR3 in DNA: TGTGCCAGCAGCTTAGCAGAGCCCCTAAATTCACCCCTCCACTTT.

In its sample, this clone was seen many times. The chain recombines TRBV28 with TRBJ1-6; weak D call: TRBD1 (5 bases). The V gene lost 2 bases and the J gene lost 4 bases, with 9 bases spanning the gap. Germline V gene sequence: CDR1 MDHEN, CDR2 SYDVKM. There are 15 residues in the CDR3. CDR3 in amino acids: CASSLGATYNSPLHF. Written as DNA, the CDR3 is TGTGCCAGCAGTTTAGGGGCGACGTATAATTCACCCCTCCACTTT.

J is TRBJ2-1 and V is TRBV24-1; 12 bases map to TRBD2. Germline V gives CDR1 KGHDR, CDR2 SFDVKD. The junction had 2 bases not matched to a gene; V was cut back by 3 bases and J by 0 bases. The CDR3 length is 17 residues. DNA for the CDR3: TGTGCCACCAGTGATCCGGGACTAGCGGGCTCCTACAATGAGCAGTTCTTC. This sequence encodes CATSDPGLAGSYNEQFF.

The rearrangement uses TRBV2 and TRBJ1-3; D gene unclear. The germline V gene encodes CDR1 SNHLY and CDR2 FYNNEI. The CDR3 is 12 amino acids. With 4 bases removed from V and 4 bases from J, the gap between germline ends came to 5 bases. CDR3 region: CASSAQGNTIYF. The CDR3 nucleotides read TGTGCCAGCAGTGCCCAGGGAAACACCATATATTTT.

This clone showed up just once. This rearrangement joins TRBV10-2 to TRBJ2-3; 8 bases agree with TRBD2. CDR1 is WSHSY and CDR2 is SAAADI in the germline V gene. There are 17 residues in the CDR3. The junction had 13 bases not matched to a gene; V was cut back by 6 bases and J by 2 bases. The CDR3 loop reads CASSPYPTSGYTDTQYF. DNA for the CDR3: TGCGCCAGCAGCCCATACCCAACTAGCGGTTACACAGATACGCAGTATTTT.

The chain is built from TRBV10-3 and TRBJ2-7; possibly TRBD1 for D (6 bases). CDR3 size: 15 residues. Looked up from germline, CDR1 is ENHRY and CDR2 is SYGVKD. Trimming took off 4 bases at V and 6 bases at J, with 19 bases between the two ends. CDR3 loop: CAISGASGERSEQYF. The CDR3 bases are TGTGCCATCAGTGGAGCGTCAGGGGAGAGGAGCGAGCAGTACTTC.

This chain links TRBV3-1 (or the pseudogene TRBV3-2) with TRBJ2-5; maybe TRBD2 (6 bases). Trimming removed 4 bases at V and 0 bases at J, with 12 bases between. The CDR3 loop spans 15 amino acids. Germline values: CDR1 LGHDT, CDR2 YNNKEL (reference sequence). The CDR3 DNA sequence: TGTGCCAGCAGCCGATATGGAGGGAACCAAGAGACCCAGTACTTC. It translates to CASSRYGGNQETQYF.

The genes are TRBV27 and TRBJ2-1, with 9 bases lining up with TRBD2. V shed 5 bases and J 3 bases; nucleotides not matched to a gene: 5. Germline CDR1 MNHEY, CDR2 SMNVEV (reference sequence). This CDR3 region has 15 residues. The CDR3 region has the DNA TGTGCCAGCAGTAACGCGGGAGGGAACTACAATGAGCAGTTCTTC. This sequence encodes CASSNAGGNYNEQFF.

The rearrangement joins TRBV6-1 to TRBJ1-4; D is possibly TRBD1 (6 bases). V was clipped by 3 bases and J by 7 bases, with 12 bases between them. The length of the CDR3 is 14 residues. From germline, CDR1 is MNHNS and CDR2 SASEGT. CDR3 residues: CASSDRGLGEKLFF. CDR3 nucleotides: TGTGCCAGCAGTGATAGGGGGTTGGGTGAAAAACTGTTTTTT.

This chain links TRBV12-5 with TRBJ2-1; possibly TRBD1 for D (6 bases). There are 14 residues in the CDR3. The V gene lost 1 base and the J gene lost 4 bases, with 8 bases spanning the gap. CDR1 is LGHNT and CDR2 is FRNRAP in the germline V gene. CDR3 DNA sequence: TGTGCTAGTGGTTTGGCAGGGGAGTACAATGAGCAGTTCTTC. Residues: CASGLAGEYNEQFF.

The V and J genes are TRBV29-1 and TRBJ1-2, with 7 bases identical to TRBD1. The ends lost 7 bases at V and 1 base at J; junction bases unmatched: 6. Germline CDR1 SQVTM, CDR2 ANQGSEA. The CDR3 is 13 residues long. The CDR3: CSAPTGNNYGYTF. The CDR3 nucleotides read TGCAGCGCCCCGACAGGGAATAACTATGGCTACACCTTC.

Many counts were recorded for this clone. The rearrangement joins TRBV9 to TRBJ2-2; no clear D gene. Germline CDR1 reads SGDLS; CDR2 reads YYNGEE. V lost 4 bases and J 7 bases, leaving 11 bases between the germline ends. This CDR3 is built from 13 residues. The CDR3 loop reads CASSPRLGGELFF. DNA for the CDR3: TGTGCCAGCAGCCCCCGACTCGGCGGGGAGCTGTTTTTT.

The chain is built from TRBV7-2 and TRBJ1-1, with TRBD1 as a possible D gene (5 bases). CDR1 and CDR2 (germline): SGHTA, FQGNSA. The CDR3 has 15 residues. Between the trimmed V and J ends, which lost 5 bases and 5 bases, there was a span of 18 bases. CDR3 in DNA: TGTGCCAGCAGCACATCCGGGGGAATTAGGACTGAAGCTTTCTTT. Amino acids: CASSTSGGIRTEAFF.

The chain recombines TRBV18 with TRBJ2-1, with 9 bases aligning to TRBD2. V shed 5 bases and J 1 base; nucleotides not matched to a gene: 6. This CDR3 spans 16 amino acids. Germline-derived CDR1 and CDR2 are KGHSH and LQKENI. CDR3 sequence reads: CASSVSLAGSYNEQFF. Written as DNA, the CDR3 is TGTGCCAGCTCAGTTTCGCTAGCGGGGTCCTACAATGAGCAGTTCTTC.